This TCR beta chain comes out of a study of blood T cell repertoires in COVID-19. V dropped 5 bases and J dropped 7 bases, with 18 bases sitting between them. The CDR3 is 15 amino acids. The germline gives CDR1 SEHNR, CDR2 FQNEAQ (reference sequence). Measured with immunoSEQ multiplex PCR; TCRdb has only the in-frame clones, and not every one. The sample has approximately 180,000 clones; roughly 79% are singletons. During active infection, Seattle patients enrolled and were then monitored through disease. This receptor was identified in a woman of 80 years or more with COVID-19, enrolled during active disease. V usage is TRBV7-9 and J usage is TRBJ2-1; the D is unclear. Sequenced material: peripheral blood. As DNA, the CDR3 is TGTGCCAGCAGCCCTAGGAGAGATTCTCTGAATGAGCAGTTCTTC. Translating it yields CASSPRRDSLNEQFF.